These 14 T cell receptor beta chains share one sample of origin, sequenced in a study of monozygotic twins with inflammatory bowel disease. After re-calling the 5' RACE reads, TCRdb lists one entry per CDR3 protein, DNA absent. The repertoire table contains some 170,000 distinct CDR3 sequences. The specimen was blood. These TCRs come from a human donor with ulcerative colitis or Crohn's disease, or a healthy co-twin of an affected twin (not recorded which).

This chain links TRBV5-1 with TRBJ1-2. The CDR3 consists of 15 residues. The germline V gene has CDR1 SGHRS and CDR2 YFSETQ. The CDR3 sequence: CASSAVGSRGSGYTF.

This chain connects TRBV28 to TRBJ1-2. Germline CDR1 reads MDHEN; CDR2 reads SYDVKM. The CDR3 covers 12 residues. CDR3 region: CASSLFSYGYTF.

The V call is TRBV7-9, the J call TRBJ1-1. Germline CDR1 SEHNR, CDR2 FQNEAQ (reference sequence). This CDR3 comprises 14 residues. This chain's CDR3 is CASSLAARTGGTFF. Looking up the rest from reference TRBV7-9 and TRBJ1-1 gives the full variable domain: DTGVSQNPRHKITKRGQNVTFRCDPISEHNRLYWYRQTLGQGPEFLTYFQNEAQLEKSRLLSDRFSAERPKGSFSTLEIQRTEQGDSAMYLCASSLAARTGGTFFGQGTRLTVV.

CDR3 protein: CGTSRGNNYGYTF. This chain links TRBV5-5 with TRBJ1-2; the D call from TCRdb, TRBD1, cannot be confirmed without DNA. Germline assignment: CDR1 SGHKS and CDR2 YYEKEE (reference sequence). The CDR3 consists of 13 residues.

The chain is built from TRBV7-9 and TRBJ2-2; TCRdb names TRBD1, which stays unverified in the absence of DNA. The CDR3 runs 16 residues. Germline V gene data show CDR1 as SEHNR and CDR2 as FQNEAQ (reference sequence). The CDR3 protein is CASSPRTGRDTGELFF.

The gene calls are TRBV20-1 and TRBJ1-3. The CDR3 has 14 residues. Germline CDR1 DFQATT, CDR2 SNEGSKA (reference sequence). CDR3 sequence reads: CSARSPLEGNTIYF.

The chain carries TRBV6-6 and TRBJ2-7; the TRBD1 assignment by TCRdb is unverifiable without DNA. The length of the CDR3 is 14 residues. The germline V gene has CDR1 MNHNY and CDR2 SVGAGI (reference sequence). CDR3 in amino acids: CASSLSSGTYEQYF.

The chain is built from TRBV19 and TRBJ1-5; the TRBD1 assignment by TCRdb is unverifiable without DNA. The CDR3 sequence is 15 residues long. Germline V gives CDR1 LNHDA, CDR2 SQIVND (reference sequence). CDR3 residues: CASSRYRGENQPQHF. The variable domain in full, completed from reference TRBV19 and TRBJ1-5, reads DGGITQSPKYLFRKEGQNVTLSCEQNLNHDAMYWYRQDPGQGLRLIYYSQIVNDFQKGDIAEGYSVSREKKESFPLTVTSAQKNPTAFYLCASSRYRGENQPQHFGDGTRLSIL.

The rearrangement uses TRBV12-3 or TRBV12-4 and TRBJ1-6; TCRdb indicates TRBD1, and absent DNA this call remains unverified. The CDR3 consists of 14 residues. CDR3 sequence reads: CASSPGGRESPLHF.

This chain connects TRBV5-1 to TRBJ2-7; absent DNA, TCRdb's TRBD2 call cannot be checked. The CDR3 loop spans 17 amino acids. Germline loops: CDR1 SGHRS, CDR2 YFSETQ. The CDR3 loop reads CASSWGTSGSSDYEQYF.

The chain uses TRBV5-1 and TRBJ2-7; TCRdb indicates TRBD1, and absent DNA this call remains unverified. CDR3 length equals 15 residues. Germline assignment: CDR1 SGHRS and CDR2 YFSETQ. This CDR3 is CASSVLTGESYEQYF.

V is TRBV5-4 and J is TRBJ2-1; TCRdb's D call of TRBD1 is untestable without DNA. Per the germline V gene, CDR1 is SGHNT and CDR2 is YYREEE (reference sequence). The CDR3 extends over 15 amino acids. The CDR3 spells CASSLPAGVYNEQFF.

The rearrangement joins TRBV5-1 to TRBJ1-2; TCRdb's assignment of TRBD1 cannot be checked, as there is no DNA. CDR1 and CDR2 (germline): SGHRS, YFSETQ. The CDR3 consists of 16 residues. The CDR3 is CASSSEASGTGYGYTF.

The V gene is TRBV20-1, the J gene TRBJ2-3; lacking DNA, the TRBD1 call made by TCRdb goes unchecked. Germline V gene data show CDR1 as DFQATT and CDR2 as SNEGSKA (reference sequence). This CDR3 is 15 amino acids long. CDR3 sequence: CSALWGRGSTDTQYF.